The clone carrying this T cell receptor beta chain was seen only once. The V gene's germline CDR1 is DFQATT and CDR2 SNEGSKA (reference sequence). V was pared by 5 bases and J by 8 bases, with 11 bases between. The CDR3 loop spans 11 amino acids. As originally analysed: The assay estimated nucleated cells by amplifying reference gene primers. Clones were sequenced by immunoSEQ multiplex PCR, and TCRdb holds only the in-frame ones, with some missing. V, J and clone size are those of that table, while D and trimming were read from the DNA. The sample contains under 350,000 clones, approximately 90% of which appear only once. This sample was taken from a study of blood T cell repertoires in COVID-19. Study background: Acute and convalescent COVID-19 samples came from the United States, Italy and Spain. In each case, the material was cDNA or gDNA derived from T cells, B-cell-depleted T cells, or PBMCs.

The chain recombines TRBV20-1 with TRBJ2-3; D unresolved. Sequencing input: peripheral blood. The TCR originated in a middle-aged man with acute or convalescent COVID-19. The CDR3 region is CSAYDSRTQYF. The CDR3 DNA is TGCAGTGCTTATGACTCACGTACGCAGTATTTT.